This passage covers 17 T cell receptor beta chains from one sample sequenced in a study of control samples from healthy donors and cancer patients. The table came from immunoSEQ multiplex PCR; TCRdb's copy has only in-frame clones and leaves some out. Of approximately 220,000 clones in the sample, 85% to 95% were seen once. Source material: blood. The receptor set was obtained from a man aged 45-65 years in good health.

This chain joins TRBV4-1 and TRBJ1-5; a weak D match, TRBD1 (5 bases). The CDR3 runs to 15 residues. Germline CDR1 is MGHRA and CDR2 is YSYEKL. The V end was cut by 4 bases, the J end by 9 bases, with 19 bases between. In DNA, the CDR3 is TGCGCCAGCAGCCTTGTGGGACTTCCCGGTTGGCCCCAGCATTTT. Protein sequence: CASSLVGLPGWPQHF.

The chain uses TRBV28 and TRBJ1-2, with 9 bases that match TRBD1. The germline V gene encodes CDR1 MDHEN and CDR2 SYDVKM. Trimming took 4 bases from V and 8 from J; bases not matched to a gene: 14. This CDR3 has 16 amino acids. The CDR3 loop reads CASSSVDDRGINGYTF. The CDR3 nucleotides are TGTGCCAGCAGTTCCGTCGACGACAGGGGGATAAACGGCTACACCTTC.

This rearrangement joins TRBV7-3 to TRBJ2-3, with D possibly TRBD1 on 5 matching bases. V shed 3 bases and J shed 5 bases, with 9 bases lying between them. The CDR3 extends over 13 amino acids. The germline CDR1 and CDR2 sequences are SGHTA and FQGTGA. CDR3: CASSFGHEDTQYF. Here the CDR3 DNA reads TGTGCCAGCAGCTTTGGACACGAAGATACGCAGTATTTT.

As to this clone: The sample holds other DNA sequences that translate to the same CDR3. This chain links TRBV2 with TRBJ2-7; D ambiguous. Trimming removed 1 base at V and 0 bases at J, with 4 bases between. The CDR3 sequence is 13 residues long. Germline CDR1 is SNHLY and CDR2 is FYNNEI. The CDR3 protein is CASSEGYSYEQYV. Written as DNA, the CDR3 is TGTGCCAGCAGTGAAGGATACTCCTACGAGCAGTACGTC.

The chain recombines TRBV7-2 with TRBJ1-5, with D uncertain. From germline, CDR1 is SGHTA and CDR2 FQGNSA. CDR3 length: 14 residues. V was clipped by 2 bases and J by 4 bases, with 9 bases between them. CDR3 region: CASSLLGVNQPQHF. The CDR3 nucleotides are TGTGCCAGCAGCTTACTCGGAGTGAATCAGCCCCAGCATTTT.

This clone came up once. The chain carries TRBV20-1 and TRBJ2-5, with a tentative D call TRBD2 (6 bases). This CDR3 has 12 residues. The V end was cut by 3 bases, the J end by 7 bases, with 12 bases between. Germline lookup yields CDR1 DFQATT and CDR2 SNEGSKA (reference sequence). CDR3 protein: CSASREEGTQYF. The CDR3 nucleotides read TGCAGTGCTAGTAGGGAGGAGGGGACCCAGTACTTC.

V gene TRBV7-2 combines with J gene TRBJ2-2, with D perhaps matching TRBD1 or TRBD2 (5 bases each). This CDR3 region has 16 residues. V lost 5 bases, J lost 4 bases, and 17 bases lay in between. Germline loops: CDR1 SGHTA, CDR2 FQGNSA. The CDR3 bases are TGTGCCAGCAGCCCTAGGAAGGGTGGGACCACCGGGGAGCTGTTTTTT. This sequence encodes CASSPRKGGTTGELFF.

The rearrangement joins TRBV18 to TRBJ2-7, with a tentative D call TRBD1 (5 bases). The germline V gene encodes CDR1 KGHSH and CDR2 LQKENI. V shed 5 bases and J shed 1 base, with 9 bases lying between them. This CDR3 is built from 13 residues. The CDR3 DNA sequence: TGTGCCAGCTCATTCCGACAGTCCTACGAGCAGTACTTC. Amino acid sequence: CASSFRQSYEQYF.

The V gene is TRBV5-8, the J gene TRBJ1-5; maybe TRBD1 (5 bases). With 0 bases removed from V and 7 bases from J, the gap between germline ends came to 8 bases. This CDR3 spans 13 amino acids. Germline V gene sequence: CDR1 SGHTS, CDR2 YDEGEE. CDR3 bases: TGTGCCAGCAGCTTGGGGGGCGGACAGCCCCAGCATTTT. Translation: CASSLGGGQPQHF.

This clone was found once. This chain uses TRBV5-4 with TRBJ2-7, with D perhaps TRBD2 (6 bases). Germline lookup yields CDR1 SGHNT and CDR2 YYREEE (reference sequence). There are 14 residues in the CDR3. Trimming removed 0 bases at V and 4 bases at J, with 11 bases between. The CDR3 coding sequence is TGTGCCAGCAGCTTGGGACTAGGGTTGTACGAGCAGTACGTC. It is translated as CASSLGLGLYEQYV.

This chain joins TRBV5-6 and TRBJ2-5; D is possibly TRBD1 (5 bases). This CDR3 spans 13 amino acids. V was pared by 1 base and J by 4 bases, with 8 bases between. Germline-derived CDR1 and CDR2 are SGHDT and YYEEEE. CDR3 amino acids: CASSLRGGETQYF. The CDR3 bases are TGTGCCAGCAGCTTGAGGGGTGGAGAGACCCAGTACTTC. The whole variable domain, remainder taken from reference TRBV5-6 and TRBJ2-5, is DAGVTQSPTHLIKTRGQQVTLRCSPKSGHDTVSWYQQALGQGPQFIFQYYEEEERQRGNFPDRFSGHQFPNYSSELNVNALLLGDSALYLCASSLRGGETQYFGPGTRLLVL.

The chain is built from TRBV7-3 and TRBJ2-1, with D maybe TRBD2 (5 bases). Trimming removed 5 bases from V and 2 bases from J, with 16 bases in between. There are 16 residues in the CDR3. In germline, CDR1 is SGHTA, CDR2 FQGTGA. The chain's CDR3 is CASSPDGGSTYNEQFF. DNA for the CDR3: TGTGCCAGCAGCCCCGACGGCGGGTCTACCTACAATGAGCAGTTCTTC.

The chain recombines TRBV5-1 with TRBJ2-5; D unclear. The CDR3 loop spans 13 amino acids. V was clipped by 4 bases and J by 2 bases, with 9 bases between them. Germline CDR1 reads SGHRS; CDR2 reads YFSETQ. Here the CDR3 reads CASSPPPQETQYF. In nucleotides, the CDR3 is TGCGCCAGCAGCCCCCCACCACAAGAGACCCAGTACTTC. The variable domain in full, completed from reference TRBV5-1 and TRBJ2-5, reads KAGVTQTPRYLIKTRGQQVTLSCSPISGHRSVSWYQQTPGQGLQFLFEYFSETQRNKGNFPGRFSGRQFSNSRSEMNVSTLELGDSALYLCASSPPPQETQYFGPGTRLLVL.

The chain has TRBV4-2 and TRBJ2-1; 8 bases fit TRBD1. The CDR3 is 18 amino acids. The V gene's germline CDR1 is LGHNA and CDR2 YNFKEQ. V was clipped by 2 bases and J by 4 bases; unmatched bases: 13. The CDR3 region has the DNA TGTGCCAGCAGCCAACGTTCCGGGACAGGCCTGTTATACAATGAGCAGTTCTTC. Protein product: CASSQRSGTGLLYNEQFF.

The V and J genes are TRBV6-6 and TRBJ1-5; no clear D. Germline values: CDR1 MNHNY, CDR2 SVGAGI (reference sequence). With 10 bases removed from V and 0 bases from J, the gap between germline ends came to 7 bases. There are 12 residues in the CDR3. CDR3 nucleotide sequence: TGTGCCATCGGCGATAGCAATCAGCCCCAGCATTTT. Protein: CAIGDSNQPQHF.

This clone occurred a few times. The chain joins TRBV6-5 to TRBJ1-4; D perhaps matches TRBD1 (5 bases). The CDR3 extends over 14 amino acids. Per germline, CDR1 MNHEY and CDR2 SVGAGI. V was clipped by 3 bases and J by 3 bases, with 8 bases between them. The CDR3 DNA sequence: TGTGCCAGCAGTTATGGGGGGGCTAATGAAAAACTGTTTTTT. Translated: CASSYGGANEKLFF.

The rearrangement uses TRBV3-1 (or the pseudogene TRBV3-2) and TRBJ1-1; D remains ambiguous. The V end was cut by 0 bases, the J end by 11 bases, with 7 bases between. This CDR3 has 11 residues. Per the germline V gene, CDR1 is LGHDT and CDR2 is YNNKEL (reference sequence). The CDR3 loop reads CASSQEAGAFF. The DNA of the CDR3 is TGTGCCAGCAGCCAAGAGGCTGGGGCTTTCTTT.